The entry below gives a single T cell receptor (beta chain) sequence along with its context. Its antigen is still unknown. Broader study findings: Tumor-infiltrating Treg TCR alpha and beta sequences overlapped most with tumor naive CD4+ T cells, then blood naive.

The CDR3 runs 14 residues. The V end was cut by 6 bases, the J end by 5 bases, with 14 bases between. Germline V gene data show CDR1 as MNHNY and CDR2 as SVGAGI (reference sequence). TCRdb reprocessed the 5' RACE reads via MiXCR and lists one record per CDR3 protein. The table includes about 54,000 distinct CDR3 sequences, roughly a sixth detected once. The chain recombines TRBV6-6 with TRBJ1-5; D ambiguous. The receptor was derived from a female donor with breast cancer. Material: naive CD4+ T cells sorted from blood. Subset in this sample: naive CD4+ T cells, CD4+CD45RA+CD25-. CDR3 region: CASSTGREHQPQHF. The CDR3, as DNA: TGTGCCAGCAGCACTGGTAGGGAACATCAGCCCCAGCATTTT.